Here is one T cell receptor beta chain with its context. Its antigen is unidentified. This sample stems from a study of CXCR3-negative and CXCR3-positive naive CD8 T cells. Study findings and constraints: CXCR3-positive naive cells had more hydrophobic TRB CDR3s than CXCR3-negative naive cells. Naive CXCR3-positive and CXCR3-negative cells shared TRBV-TRBJ usage; memory cells diverged.

The study made its TRB cDNA libraries by 5' RACE, adding UMI labels. Each CDR3 protein gets one entry in TCRdb, which reprocessed the 5' RACE reads and gives no DNA. The data show 50,000 to 70,000 distinct CDR3 sequences, and the top ten clones hold about 0.49%. This CDR3 has 20 residues. The V gene's germline CDR1 is SGHTA and CDR2 FQGNSA. This clonotype originated in a human donor in good health. Some clones in this sample may be carry-over from other donors' samples. Sequenced material: naive CXCR3+ CD8+ T cells from blood. Subset indicated: CD45RO-CCR7+CD27+CD95- naive CD8+ T cells expressing CXCR3 (TNR3+). The V gene is TRBV7-2, the J gene TRBJ2-1; there is no DNA to check the TCRdb D call of TRBD1. The CDR3 protein is CASSPNIGTGGPSSYNEQFF.